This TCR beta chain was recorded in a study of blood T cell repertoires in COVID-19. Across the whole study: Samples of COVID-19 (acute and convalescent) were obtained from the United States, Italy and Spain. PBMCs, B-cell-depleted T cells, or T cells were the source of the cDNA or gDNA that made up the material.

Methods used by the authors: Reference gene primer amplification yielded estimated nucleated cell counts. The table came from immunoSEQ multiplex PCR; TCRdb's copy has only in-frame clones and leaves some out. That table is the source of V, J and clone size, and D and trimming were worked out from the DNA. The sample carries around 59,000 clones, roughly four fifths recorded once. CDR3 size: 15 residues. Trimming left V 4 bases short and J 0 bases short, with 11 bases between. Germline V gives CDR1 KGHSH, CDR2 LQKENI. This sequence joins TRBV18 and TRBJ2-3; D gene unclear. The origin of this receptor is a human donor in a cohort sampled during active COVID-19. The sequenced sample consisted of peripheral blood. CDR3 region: CASSQSEPSTDTQYF. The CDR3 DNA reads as TGTGCCAGCTCACAATCCGAGCCTAGCACAGATACGCAGTATTTT. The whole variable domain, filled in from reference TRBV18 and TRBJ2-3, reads NAGVMQNPRHLVRRRGQEARLRCSPMKGHSHVYWYRQLPEEGLKFMVYLQKENIIDESGMPKERFSAEFPKEGPSILRIQQVVRGDSAAYFCASSQSEPSTDTQYFGPGTRLTVL.